This record looks at one T cell receptor (beta chain) sequence and its context. The target antigen is unknown. One entry per CDR3 protein, called by TCRdb with MiXCR from the reads. The sample shows fewer than 950,000 distinct CDR3 sequences, 30% to 35% of them seen only once. The data originate from a study of T cell repertoires in cytomegalovirus infection. Study observations and caveats: Identification of carriers of CMV plus the relevant HLA was achieved through cumulative public TCR beta family frequency. The ex vivo response was dominated by HLA-C-restricted CMV-specific TCR beta clonotypes.

With 6 bases removed from V and 4 bases from J, the gap between germline ends came to 13 bases. The germline gives CDR1 LNHDA, CDR2 SQIVND (reference sequence). There are 14 residues in the CDR3. This chain links TRBV19 with TRBJ2-1; D uncertain. Here the sequenced sample was cultured CD8+ T cells from PBMCs, taken from culture after CMV antigen stimulation. This TCR derives from a human donor in good health (CMV status not recorded). Some clones in this sample may be carry-over from other donors' samples. CDR3 DNA: TGTGCCAGTAGATCCCCAGGAGTATACAATGAGCAGTTCTTC. Translation: CASRSPGVYNEQFF.